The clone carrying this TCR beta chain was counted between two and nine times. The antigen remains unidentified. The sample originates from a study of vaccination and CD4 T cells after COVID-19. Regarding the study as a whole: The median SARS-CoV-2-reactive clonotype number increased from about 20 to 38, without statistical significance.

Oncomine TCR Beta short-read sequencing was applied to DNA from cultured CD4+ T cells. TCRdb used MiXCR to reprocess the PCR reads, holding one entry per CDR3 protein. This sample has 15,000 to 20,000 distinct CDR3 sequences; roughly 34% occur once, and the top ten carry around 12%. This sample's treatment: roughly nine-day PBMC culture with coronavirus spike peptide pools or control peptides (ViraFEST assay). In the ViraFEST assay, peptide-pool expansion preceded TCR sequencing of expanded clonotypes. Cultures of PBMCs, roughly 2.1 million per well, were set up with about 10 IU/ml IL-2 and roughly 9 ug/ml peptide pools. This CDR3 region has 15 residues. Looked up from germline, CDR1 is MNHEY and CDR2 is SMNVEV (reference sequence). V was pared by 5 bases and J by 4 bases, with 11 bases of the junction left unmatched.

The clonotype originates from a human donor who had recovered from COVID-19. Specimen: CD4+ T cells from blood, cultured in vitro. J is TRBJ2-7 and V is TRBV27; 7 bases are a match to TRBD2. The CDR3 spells CASSPTGRGYYEQYF. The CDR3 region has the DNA TGTGCCAGCAGTCCTACGGGGAGGGGTTATTACGAGCAGTACTTC.